This TCR beta chain came from a study of shared clonotypes between healthy human individuals. Across the study: The composition of the donors was a couple of women and three men aged 18 to 49.

V was shortened by 0 bases and J by 2 bases, with 12 bases between the two germline ends. The CDR3 spans 16 residues. Per germline, CDR1 ENHRY and CDR2 SYGVKD. Unsorted PBMC DNA was run through sequencing on ten immunoSEQ deep assay plates. Using immunoSEQ multiplex PCR, the repertoire was profiled, and TCRdb retains in-frame clones only, with some absent. Here the sample spans 550,000 to 600,000 clones, 70% to 80% being singletons. Nashville, Tennessee was home to all donors, who were Caucasian adults. Approximately 100 million PBMCs per unsorted sample were used for genomic DNA. The sequence derives from a woman aged 40 to 50 in good health. Some clones in this sample may be carry-over from other donors' samples. The chain combines TRBV10-3 with TRBJ2-3; no clear D. The specimen was PBMCs. The CDR3 loop reads CAISESRLALTDTQYF. CDR3 DNA: TGTGCCATCAGTGAGTCCCGACTCGCCCTCACAGATACGCAGTATTTT.